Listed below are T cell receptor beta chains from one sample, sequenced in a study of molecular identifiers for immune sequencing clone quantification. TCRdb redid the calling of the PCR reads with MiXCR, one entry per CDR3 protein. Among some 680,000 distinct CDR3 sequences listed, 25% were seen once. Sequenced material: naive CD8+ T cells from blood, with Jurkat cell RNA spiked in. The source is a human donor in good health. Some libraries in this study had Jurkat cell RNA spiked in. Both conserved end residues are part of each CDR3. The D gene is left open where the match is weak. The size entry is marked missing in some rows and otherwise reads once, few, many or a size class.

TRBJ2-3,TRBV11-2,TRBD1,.,TGTGCCAGCAGCACCCGAGAGCACAGGGGTGGCACAGATACGCAGTATTTT,CASSTREHRGGTDTQYF
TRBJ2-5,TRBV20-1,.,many,TGCAGTGCTGTCGGAGGAGAGACCCAGTACTTC,CSAVGGETQYF
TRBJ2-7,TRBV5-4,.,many,TGTGCCAGCAGCTTCGGCCCGGGGGAAGACGAGCAGTACTTC,CASSFGPGEDEQYF
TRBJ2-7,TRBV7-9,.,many,TGTGCCAGCAGCTCGACAGGCGCCCTCTCCTACGAGCAGTACTTC,CASSSTGALSYEQYF
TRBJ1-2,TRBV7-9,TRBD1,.,TGTGCCAGCAGCCCAACACCCCTCACAGACAGGGTCAGTGGCTACACCTTC,CASSPTPLTDRVSGYTF
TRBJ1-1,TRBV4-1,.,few,TGCGCCAGCAGCCAAGATCAAAGAGGGCGGCTTGAAGCTTTCTTT,CASSQDQRGRLEAFF
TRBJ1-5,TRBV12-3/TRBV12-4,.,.,TGTGCCAGCAGTGGAATTGGACAGCCCCAGCATTTT,CASSGIGQPQHF
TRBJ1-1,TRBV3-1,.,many,TGTGCCAGCAGCCAAGTTTTGGGGGGGCTATCGGAGACTGAAGCTTTCTTT,CASSQVLGGLSETEAFF
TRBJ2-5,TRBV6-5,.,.,TGTGCCAGCAGTTATTTTCAGGATGGGGAGACCCAGTACTTC,CASSYFQDGETQYF
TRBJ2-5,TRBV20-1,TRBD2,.,TGCAGTGCTAGAAAAAGCGGGAGCGGAGAGACCCAGTACTTC,CSARKSGSGETQYF
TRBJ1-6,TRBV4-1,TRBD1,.,TGCGCCAGCAGCCAGGGACAGGGCTTGGCCCTCCACTTT,CASSQGQGLALHF
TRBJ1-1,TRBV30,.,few,TGTGCCTGGAGTGTATCGGGCATTGAAGCTTTCTTT,CAWSVSGIEAFF
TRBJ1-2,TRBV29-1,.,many,TGCAGCGTTGTAACCTATCGTGGCTACACCTTC,CSVVTYRGYTF
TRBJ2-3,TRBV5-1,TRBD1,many,TGCGCCAGCAGCCCATGGACAGGGGGCACAGATACGCAGTATTTT,CASSPWTGGTDTQYF
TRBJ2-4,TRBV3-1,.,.,TGTGCCAGCAGCCCACCTTGGGGCCGCGCAGCCAAAAACATTCAGTACTTC,CASSPPWGRAAKNIQYF
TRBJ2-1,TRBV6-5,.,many,TGTGCCAGCAGTTACACCGGAGAGCAGTTCTTC,CASSYTGEQFF
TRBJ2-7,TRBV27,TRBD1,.,TGTGCCCGCAGTCAGTGGACAGGGGGGTCGGCCGCGCAGTACTTC,CARSQWTGGSAAQYF
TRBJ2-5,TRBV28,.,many,TGTGCCAGCAGGTCCGTCACAGTGAGGACCCAGTACTTC,CASRSVTVRTQYF
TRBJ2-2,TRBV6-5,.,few,TGTGCCAGCAGTTACGGCTGGCCCACCGGGGAGCTGTTTTTT,CASSYGWPTGELFF
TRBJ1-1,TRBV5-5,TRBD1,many,TGTGCCACGACAGGACAATTCGGACAGGCCGATACGGAAGCTTTCTTT,CATTGQFGQADTEAFF
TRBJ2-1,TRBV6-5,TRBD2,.,TGTGCCGGCAGTTCATTACTAGCGGGAGAATACAATGAGCAGTTCTTC,CAGSSLLAGEYNEQFF
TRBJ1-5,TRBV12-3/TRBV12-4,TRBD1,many,TGTGCCAGCAGTCACGGAGGGACAGAAAGCAATCAGCCCCAGCATTTT,CASSHGGTESNQPQHF
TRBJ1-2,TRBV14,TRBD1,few,TGTGCCAGCAGCCAACTGAATAAGGACAGGGGAAATGGCTACACCTTC,CASSQLNKDRGNGYTF